This T cell receptor beta chain was sequenced for a study of OX40 agonist ivuxolimab in advanced cancers. Study-wide background: Treatment received earlier with anti-PD-1, anti-PD-L1 or anti-CTLA-4 agents was allowed, and 40% had some.

Details on this clone: Its antigen is as yet unknown.

The V gene's germline CDR1 is LNHDA and CDR2 SQIVND (reference sequence). J was trimmed by 8 bases and V by 5 bases; bases with no gene match: 12. CDR3 length: 15 amino acids. Produced via immunoSEQ multiplex PCR; TCRdb's table is partial and in-frame only. Of approximately 88,000 clones in the sample, roughly 84% were seen once. Overall study results and limits: In the 0.1 to 3.0 mg/kg range, CD4+ and CD8+ blood T cells had expanded clonally by week 6.

The source was CD4+ or CD8+ T cells sorted from blood, collected in a trial of the OX40 agonist ivuxolimab. The sequence derives from an adult with an advanced solid tumor such as melanoma, head and neck, liver or kidney cancer. The chain is built from TRBV19 and TRBJ1-1; 9 positions match TRBD1. DNA for the CDR3: TGTGCCAGTAGTGCTACCGGGACAGGGCCCAGGGAAGCTTTCTTT. Translating it yields CASSATGTGPREAFF. Drawing the rest from reference TRBV19 and TRBJ1-1, the complete variable domain is DGGITQSPKYLFRKEGQNVTLSCEQNLNHDAMYWYRQDPGQGLRLIYYSQIVNDFQKGDIAEGYSVSREKKESFPLTVTSAQKNPTAFYLCASSATGTGPREAFFGQGTRLTVV.